Described below is a single TCR beta chain sequence and its context. PCR primers comprised 60 Vbeta and 13 Jbeta primers. Here immunoSEQ multiplex PCR was the method, and the copy in TCRdb shows in-frame clones only, minus some. The sample shows about 43,000 clones, roughly 80% of them seen only once. V gave up 5 bases and J gave up 1 base; unmatched junction bases: 8. The CDR3 runs 16 residues. Germline CDR1 is SGHTA and CDR2 is FQGNSA. The record originates from a study of cytomegalovirus exposure and HLA in healthy donors. This receptor was taken from a man aged 25 to 45 in good health and CMV-seronegative. V is TRBV7-2 and J is TRBJ2-7, with TRBD2 matching over 10 bases. The sequenced material came from PBMCs. CDR3 nucleotide sequence: TGTGCCAGCAGCCAGAGAAGCGGGAGGGAGTCCTACGAGCAGTACTTC. It yields the protein CASSQRSGRESYEQYF. Supplemented by reference TRBV7-2 and TRBJ2-7, the full variable domain reads GAGVSQSPSNKVTEKGKDVELRCDPISGHTALYWYRQSLGQGLEFLIYFQGNSAPDKSGLPSDRFSAERTGGSVSTLTIQRTQQEDSAVYLCASSQRSGRESYEQYFGPGTRLTVT.